The sequence of this T cell receptor (beta chain) was determined in a study of T cell responses to AZD1222 COVID-19 vaccine. In this sample, this clone turned up once. Its cognate antigen is unknown. The study's findings and limits: Receipt of two AZD1222 doses was followed by a rise in Spike-specific TCR breadth and depth.

Measured with immunoSEQ multiplex PCR; TCRdb has only the in-frame clones, and not every one. The sample yields about 160,000 clones, roughly 94% seen once. V lost 3 bases and J lost 7, with 13 bases in between. CDR1 is SGHTA, CDR2 FQGTGA, per germline. CDR3 length equals 14 residues. Sequencing was performed on peripheral blood, taken 28 days after the second AZD1222 dose. The V call is TRBV7-3, the J call TRBJ2-1; D is perhaps TRBD2 (5 bases). The clonotype comes from an adult who received the AZD1222 COVID-19 vaccine. CDR3 sequence reads: CASSFDNSVNEQFF. The CDR3 DNA reads as TGTGCCAGCAGCTTCGATAATAGCGTTAATGAGCAGTTCTTC. Drawing the rest from reference TRBV7-3 and TRBJ2-1, the complete variable domain is GAGVSQTPSNKVTEKGKYVELRCDPISGHTALYWYRQSLGQGPEFLIYFQGTGAADDSGLPNDRFFAVRPEGSVSTLKIQRTERGDSAVYLCASSFDNSVNEQFFGPGTRLTVL.